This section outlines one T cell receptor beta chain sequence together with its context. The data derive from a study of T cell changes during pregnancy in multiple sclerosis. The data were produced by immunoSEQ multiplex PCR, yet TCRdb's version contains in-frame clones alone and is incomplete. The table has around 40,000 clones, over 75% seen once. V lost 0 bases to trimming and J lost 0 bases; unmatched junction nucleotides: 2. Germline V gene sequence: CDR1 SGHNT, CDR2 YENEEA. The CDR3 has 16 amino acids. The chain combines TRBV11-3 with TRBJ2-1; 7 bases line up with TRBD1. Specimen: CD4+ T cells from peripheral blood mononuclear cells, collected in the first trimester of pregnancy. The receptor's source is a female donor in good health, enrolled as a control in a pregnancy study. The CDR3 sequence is CASSLEGTASYNEQFF. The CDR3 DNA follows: TGTGCCAGCAGCTTAGAGGGGACAGCCTCCTACAATGAGCAGTTCTTC.